Listed below are T cell receptor beta chains from one sample, sequenced in a study of cytomegalovirus exposure and HLA in healthy donors. The data were produced by immunoSEQ multiplex PCR, yet TCRdb's version contains in-frame clones alone and is incomplete. The repertoire includes 150,000 to 200,000 clones, over 75% of them detected once, and 1.6% sits in the top ten. The sample was PBMCs. These receptors all come from a woman aged 25-40 years in good health and CMV-seronegative. CDR3s include the opening cysteine and the closing phenylalanine or tryptophan. A D gene is named only where the DNA matches it firmly. Clone size is shown for a subset of rows, as once, few, many or a class of expanded clone.

j_gene	d_gene	abundance	v_gene	CDR3aa	CDR3nt
TRBJ2-7	.	.	TRBV5-6	CASSLGDFYEQYF	TGTGCCAGCAGCTTGGGGGACTTCTACGAGCAGTACTTC
TRBJ1-2	.	.	TRBV18	CASSPRRGSDGYTF	TGTGCCAGCTCACCACGCAGAGGGTCGGATGGCTACACCTTC
TRBJ2-7	TRBD2	many	TRBV7-9	CASSSGRAYEQYF	TGTGCCAGCAGCAGCGGGAGGGCTTACGAGCAGTACTTC
TRBJ1-1	TRBD1	.	TRBV7-9	CASSVGQGTFMNTEAFF	TGTGCCAGCAGTGTCGGACAGGGGACGTTCATGAACACTGAAGCTTTCTTT
TRBJ1-1	.	.	TRBV5-4	CASSLGQGGGTEAFF	TGTGCCAGCAGCTTGGGGCAGGGAGGTGGCACTGAAGCTTTCTTT
TRBJ1-2	.	.	TRBV7-9	CASSSTGYYGYPF	TGTGCCAGCAGCTCGACAGGATACTATGGCTACCCCTTC
TRBJ1-1	TRBD1	.	TRBV15	CATSRGTGGTEAFF	TGTGCCACCAGCAGAGGGACAGGGGGGACTGAAGCTTTCTTT
TRBJ2-2	.	.	TRBV7-3	CASRHRDSGTGELFF	TGTGCCAGCAGGCACAGGGATTCAGGCACCGGGGAGCTGTTTTTT
TRBJ1-1	.	.	TRBV19	CASSMEVQGRIGAEAFF	TGTGCCAGTAGTATGGAGGTCCAGGGGCGGATTGGCGCTGAAGCTTTCTTT
TRBJ1-6	.	.	TRBV6-5	CASSYSFQSPLHF	TGTGCCAGCAGTTACTCGTTTCAGTCCCCCCTCCACTTT
TRBJ2-7	.	.	TRBV6-5	CASGGAHFYEQYF	TGTGCCAGCGGGGGGGCCCACTTCTACGAGCAGTACTTC
TRBJ2-7	TRBD2	.	TRBV5-4	CASSLGLADTYEQYF	TGTGCCAGCAGCTTGGGCCTAGCGGATACCTACGAGCAGTACTTC
TRBJ2-2	.	.	TRBV29-1	CSVGKGSNTGELFF	TGCAGCGTTGGGAAGGGGTCGAACACCGGGGAGCTGTTTTTT
TRBJ2-3	.	few	TRBV6-5	CASSYGGSADTQYF	TGTGCCAGCAGTTATGGGGGGTCCGCCGATACGCAGTATTTT
TRBJ2-7	TRBD1	.	TRBV23-1	CASTRQGDNEQYF	TGCGCCAGCACACGACAGGGCGACAACGAGCAGTACTTC
TRBJ1-2	.	.	TRBV5-6	CASCNAEFCLYGYTF	TGTGCCAGCTGCAACGCTGAGTTTTGTCTCTATGGCTACACCTTC
TRBJ1-1	TRBD1	.	TRBV28	CATTGVTEAFF	TGCGCTACAACAGGGGTCACTGAAGCTTTCTTT
TRBJ1-3	TRBD1	.	TRBV28	CASSNRGRTGNTIYF	TGTGCCAGCAGTAACAGGGGGAGGACCGGAAACACCATATATTTT
TRBJ2-1	TRBD2	few	TRBV7-8	CASSLGGGRANEQFF	TGTGCCAGCAGCTTAGGGGGCGGGAGGGCAAATGAGCAGTTCTTC
TRBJ2-3	.	few	TRBV10-1	CASSENQDTQYF	TGCGCCAGCAGTGAGAATCAAGATACGCAGTATTTT
TRBJ1-5	TRBD1	.	TRBV6-1	CASQSGGSNQPQHF	TGTGCCAGCCAGTCAGGGGGCAGCAATCAGCCCCAGCATTTT
TRBJ1-2	.	.	TRBV25-1	CASSGTGTKGYTF	TGTGCCAGCAGTGGGACCGGGACTAAGGGCTACACCTTC
TRBJ1-2	.	.	TRBV14	CASSQGPRLLNGYTF	TGTGCCAGCAGCCAAGGTCCGAGATTACTAAATGGCTACACCTTC
TRBJ2-2	.	.	TRBV6-6	CASSYRRQDSGELFF	TGTGCCAGCAGTTACAGGCGGCAGGACTCCGGGGAGCTGTTTTTT